These 14 T cell receptor beta chains share one sample of origin, sequenced in a study of T cell changes during pregnancy in multiple sclerosis (dated by TCRdb to the late 2010s). The library relied on the immunoSEQ multiplex PCR assay. The table comes from immuneACCESS by way of TCRdb, which keeps in-frame sequences with V and J called. Part of the clones is missing from these tables; in studies checked, under half for an unresolved V gene and the rest for unknown reasons. For this sample the table gives 25,000 to 30,000 clones, of which approximately 91% were detected only once. The ten largest clones take up about 0.5% of the sample. The sequencing used CD4+ T cells from peripheral blood mononuclear cells, collected in the first trimester of pregnancy. The receptors stem from a female donor in good health, enrolled as a control in a pregnancy study.

This clone occurred once. The chain combines TRBV30 with TRBJ2-1; the match to TRBD1 covers 7 bases. CDR1 is GTSNPN, CDR2 SVGIG, per germline (reference sequence). The CDR3 extends over 12 amino acids. J gave up 10 bases and V 3 bases, and 6 bases lay outside the gene matches. The DNA of the CDR3 is TGTGCCTGGAGCATTGGGGACAGAGAGCAGTTCTTC. Translation: CAWSIGDREQFF.

This sequence joins TRBV18 and TRBJ2-4; D is perhaps TRBD2 (5 bases). The CDR3 runs 15 residues. V lost 5 bases, J lost 5 bases, and 16 bases lay in between. Germline CDR1 reads KGHSH; CDR2 reads LQKENI. This CDR3 reads CASSKDLLRENIQYF. The CDR3 DNA reads TGTGCCAGCTCAAAGGACCTCCTGCGGGAAAACATTCAGTACTTC.

The chain has TRBV2 and TRBJ2-5; 9 nucleotides agree with TRBD1. The assigned J gene may be wrong: the sequence end matches TRBJ2-7 better. There are 14 residues in the CDR3. Germline V lookup: CDR1 SNHLY, CDR2 FYNNEI. CDR3 amino acids: CASRSGTGLYEQYF. As DNA, the CDR3 is TGTGCCAGCAGGTCCGGGACAGGGCTCTACGAGCAGTACTTC.

V is TRBV19 and J is TRBJ2-2; D perhaps matches TRBD2 (6 bases). Per germline, CDR1 LNHDA and CDR2 SQIVND (reference sequence). The CDR3 extends over 14 amino acids. Trimming removed 7 bases from V and 5 bases from J, with 14 bases in between. CDR3: CASTPRGWTGELFF. CDR3 nucleotides: TGTGCCAGTACCCCTCGGGGGTGGACCGGGGAGCTGTTTTTT.

J is TRBJ2-7 and V is TRBV10-1, with 10 nucleotides matching TRBD2. Germline V lookup: CDR1 WNHNN, CDR2 SYGVQD (reference sequence). The CDR3 extends over 17 amino acids. V was pared by 3 bases and J by 3 bases, with 11 bases of the junction left unmatched. The CDR3 DNA sequence: TGCGCCAGCAGTGACCGCGTGGGCCTAGCGGGGGACTACGAGCAGTACTTC. It codes for CASSDRVGLAGDYEQYF.

This chain joins TRBV5-1 and TRBJ2-2; the D gene is possibly TRBD1 (5 bases). Germline lookup yields CDR1 SGHRS and CDR2 YFSETQ. The CDR3 spans 14 residues. The V end was cut by 4 bases, the J end by 0 bases, with 7 bases between. The chain's CDR3 is CASSVTANTGELFF. CDR3 nucleotide sequence: TGCGCCAGCAGCGTGACAGCGAACACCGGGGAGCTGTTTTTT.

The rearrangement joins TRBV25-1 to TRBJ1-5, with D perhaps TRBD1 (6 bases). The CDR3 consists of 12 residues. Germline V CDR1 and CDR2: MGHDK, SYGVNS. V was cut by 4 bases and J by 11 bases, with 12 bases left in between. The CDR3 region is CASSGEGGSQHF. The CDR3, as DNA: TGTGCCAGCAGTGGGGAGGGGGGCTCCCAGCATTTT. Full variable domain (rest looked up from reference TRBV25-1 and TRBJ1-5): EADIYQTPRYLVIGTGKKITLECSQTMGHDKMYWYQQDPGMELHLIHYSYGVNSTEKGDLSSESTVSRIRTEHFPLTLESARPSHTSQYLCASSGEGGSQHFGDGTRLSIL.

CDR3 amino acids: CASSLTVNTGELFF. The CDR3 coding sequence is TGTGCCAGCAGCTTGACAGTGAACACCGGGGAGCTGTTTTTT. The chain carries TRBV7-2 and TRBJ2-2; tentative D call: TRBD1 (5 bases). Trimming took 3 bases from V and 1 from J, leaving 6 bases between them. The length of the CDR3 is 14 residues. The V gene's germline CDR1 is SGHTA and CDR2 FQGNSA.

The rearrangement links TRBV2 to TRBJ2-7; 10 positions match TRBD1. The CDR3 length is 14 residues. Losses at the gene ends were 2 bases for V and 5 bases for J; bases not matched to a gene: 3. The germline V gene has CDR1 SNHLY and CDR2 FYNNEI. As DNA, the CDR3 is TGTGCCAGCAGTGAAATGACAGGGGGCCACGAGCAGTACTTC. It yields the protein CASSEMTGGHEQYF. Full variable domain (remainder filled in from reference TRBV2 and TRBJ2-7): EPEVTQTPSHQVTQMGQEVILRCVPISNHLYFYWYRQILGQKVEFLVSFYNNEISEKSEIFDDQFSVERPDGSNFTLKIRSTKLEDSAMYFCASSEMTGGHEQYFGPGTRLTVT.

The rearrangement joins TRBV6-1 to TRBJ2-1; 9 nucleotides align to TRBD2. The V segment lost 2 bases and the J segment 10 bases; nucleotides outside the gene matches: 9. Germline-derived CDR1 and CDR2 are MNHNS and SASEGT. This CDR3 has 15 residues. This CDR3 reads CASSERSGRSSEQFF. The CDR3 DNA sequence: TGTGCCAGCAGTGAAAGAAGCGGGAGGTCGAGCGAGCAGTTCTTC.

The gene calls are TRBV11-1 and TRBJ2-7; D possibly corresponds to TRBD2 (5 bases). The CDR3 consists of 12 residues. Germline loops: CDR1 SGHAT, CDR2 FQDESV (reference sequence). The V end lost 2 bases, the J end lost 6 bases, and 8 bases lay between the germline ends. CDR3 sequence reads: CASSLTSVEQYF. In DNA, the CDR3 is TGTGCCAGCAGCTTAACTAGTGTCGAGCAGTACTTC.

The chain has TRBV30 and TRBJ1-1; D might be TRBD1 (6 bases). CDR3 length: 11 residues. The germline V and J ends were trimmed by 3 bases and 11 bases, with 13 bases remaining between them. Germline V lookup: CDR1 GTSNPN, CDR2 SVGIG (reference sequence). The CDR3 DNA is TGTGCCTGGAGCGGGGGGGGCCGCGCTTTCTTT. Translated, it gives CAWSGGGRAFF.

This sequence joins TRBV4-2 and TRBJ2-1; a weak D match, TRBD2 (5 bases). Germline loops: CDR1 LGHNA, CDR2 YNFKEQ. V lost 1 base and J lost 2, with 9 bases in between. The CDR3 is 15 amino acids. The CDR3 is CASSQGSGAYNEQFF. As DNA, the CDR3 is TGTGCCAGCAGCCAAGGTTCCGGGGCCTACAATGAGCAGTTCTTC.

In nucleotides, the CDR3 is TGCAGCGTTGACCCCGAGGGCGGAGATACGCAGTATTTT. It translates to CSVDPEGGDTQYF. V usage is TRBV29-1 and J usage is TRBJ2-3, with D possibly being TRBD2 (5 bases). Trimming removed 3 bases at V and 5 bases at J, with 12 bases between. This CDR3 has 13 amino acids. Germline CDR1 and CDR2: SQVTM and ANQGSEA.